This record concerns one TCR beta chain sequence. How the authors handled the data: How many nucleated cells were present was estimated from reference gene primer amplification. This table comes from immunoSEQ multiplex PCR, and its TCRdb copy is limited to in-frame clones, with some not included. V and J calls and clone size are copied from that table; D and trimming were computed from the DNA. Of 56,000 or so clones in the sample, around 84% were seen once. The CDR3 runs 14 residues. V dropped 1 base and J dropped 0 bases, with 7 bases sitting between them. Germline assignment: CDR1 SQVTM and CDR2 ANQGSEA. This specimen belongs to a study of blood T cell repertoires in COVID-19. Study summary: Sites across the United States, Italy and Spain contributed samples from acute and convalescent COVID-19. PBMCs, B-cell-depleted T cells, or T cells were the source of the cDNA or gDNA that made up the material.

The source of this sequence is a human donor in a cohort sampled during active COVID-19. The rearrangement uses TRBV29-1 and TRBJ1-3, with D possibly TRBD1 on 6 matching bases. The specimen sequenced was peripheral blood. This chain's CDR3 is CSVEVQGSGNTIYF. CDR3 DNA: TGCAGCGTTGAAGTACAGGGCTCTGGAAACACCATATATTTT.